This TCR beta chain came from a study of response to subunit inactivated influenza vaccine. General observations from the study: Each seasonal influenza vaccination, the authors suggested, recruits few new T cells.

In TCRdb, the RT-PCR reads were re-called with MiXCR into one record per CDR3 protein. The sample contains just over 300,000 distinct CDR3 sequences, just over 20% of which appear only once. V lost 4 bases to trimming and J lost 2 bases, with 9 bases between them. This CDR3 is 14 amino acids long. Germline CDR1 reads SEHNR; CDR2 reads FQNEAQ (reference sequence). This clonotype came up a few times. Its antigen is not identified. This TCR came from a man aged 50 to 75 who received an inactivated influenza vaccine. V is TRBV7-9 and J is TRBJ1-3, with a possible D match to TRBD1 (6 bases). The sequencing used PBMCs from blood, collected approximately 20 months after vaccination. CDR3 nucleotides: TGTGCCAGCAGCTCCCGGACAGCTGGAAACACCATATATTTT. Encoded protein: CASSSRTAGNTIYF.